These T cell receptor beta chains were read from a single sample in a study of cytotoxic CD8 clonotypes in ibrutinib-treated CLL. TCRdb's table, derived via immunoSEQ multiplex PCR, lists solely in-frame clones and lacks some. The sample consists of approximately 97,000 clones, approximately 71% of them appearing once. This specimen was PBMCs, taken after 24 months of ibrutinib treatment. The receptors shown here come from a human donor with chronic lymphocytic leukemia. Both conserved end residues are part of each CDR3. The D gene is left open where the match is weak. Some rows mark clone size as missing; the rest say once, few, many or name a class of expanded clone.

D gene	V gene	J gene	clone size	CDR3 DNA	CDR3 protein
.	TRBV18	TRBJ2-1	few	TGTGCCAGCTCACCCGTTAAAGGGGAGCTGGGAAATGAGCAGTTCTTC	CASSPVKGELGNEQFF
TRBD1	TRBV27	TRBJ1-1	few	TGTGCCAGCAGATATCAACAGGGGGCGACTGAAGCTTTCTTT	CASRYQQGATEAFF
.	TRBV14	TRBJ2-7	once	TGTGCCAGCAGCCGATCTCGGGGCGACTCACGCTACGAGCAGTACTTC	CASSRSRGDSRYEQYF
TRBD2	TRBV7-3	TRBJ2-2	.	TGTGCCAGCAGCCCATGGACTAGCGGGGAGAACACCGGGGAGCTGTTTTTT	CASSPWTSGENTGELFF
.	TRBV7-2	TRBJ1-2	.	TGTGCCAGCAGCTTAGCGTTTGGCAGACGAAATGGCTACACCTTC	CASSLAFGRRNGYTF
TRBD1	TRBV11-2	TRBJ1-5	.	TGTGCCAGCAGCTTAGAAGGGACAGGGTATAGCAATCAGCCCCAGCATTTT	CASSLEGTGYSNQPQHF
TRBD1	TRBV5-1	TRBJ2-5	few	TGCGCCAGCAGCCCGGGACAGGTGGACCAAGAGACCCAGTACTTC	CASSPGQVDQETQYF
TRBD1	TRBV7-2	TRBJ1-1	.	TGTGCCAGCAGCACTAGTAGACAGGGGGCAGGCGCTTTCTTT	CASSTSRQGAGAFF
TRBD2	TRBV6-6	TRBJ2-5	.	TGTGCCAGCAGTTACCAGACTAGCGGGCAAGAGACCCAGTACTTC	CASSYQTSGQETQYF
.	TRBV28	TRBJ1-1	few	TGTGCCAGCACCCTTAAAGCCGCTCGCACTGAAGCTTTCTTT	CASTLKAARTEAFF
TRBD2	TRBV6-4	TRBJ2-3	.	TGTGCCACGTCGCGGGGGGGAGCCTCCGATACGCAGTATTTT	CATSRGGASDTQYF
.	TRBV5-5	TRBJ2-2	.	TGTGCCAGCAGCTTCGACGCGAACACCGGGGAGCTGTTTTTT	CASSFDANTGELFF
.	TRBV9	TRBJ1-5	.	TGTGCCAGCAGCGTAGAAAGGGGGAGCAATCAGCCCCAGCATTTT	CASSVERGSNQPQHF
.	TRBV29-1	TRBJ1-4	.	TGCAGCGTTCGTAGGCAGCCCCATAATGAAAAACTGTTTTTT	CSVRRQPHNEKLFF
.	TRBV30	TRBJ2-4	.	TGTGCCTGGAGTGTAGTAGCGAGCTATTTAGCCAAAAACATTCAGTACTTC	CAWSVVASYLAKNIQYF
TRBD1	TRBV9	TRBJ1-4	few	TGTGCCAGCAGCCCCCGACAGGGAGGGGAAAAACTGTTTTTT	CASSPRQGGEKLFF
.	TRBV5-1	TRBJ2-3	once	TGCGCCAGCAGCCCAGGGGAAGATACGCAGTATTTT	CASSPGEDTQYF
TRBD2	TRBV11-2	TRBJ2-1	.	TGTGCCAGCAGCTCCAACAGTTTGACTAGCGGGGGGGACTACAATGAGCAGTTCTTC	CASSSNSLTSGGDYNEQFF
.	TRBV6-1	TRBJ2-4	once	TGTGCCAGCAGTGAGCTAGCCAAAAACATTCAGTACTTC	CASSELAKNIQYF
TRBD2	TRBV5-1	TRBJ2-3	.	TGCGCCAGCAGCCTGGGACTAGCGGGGTTCACAGATACGCAGTATTTT	CASSLGLAGFTDTQYF
TRBD2	TRBV11-3	TRBJ2-5	.	TGTGCCAGCAGCTTAGGACTAGCGGGAGGGCAAGAGACCCAGTACTTC	CASSLGLAGGQETQYF
.	TRBV7-2	TRBJ1-2	.	TGTGCCAGCAGCTTACCCGGGGGCCCGAGGGGCTACACCTTC	CASSLPGGPRGYTF
TRBD2	TRBV7-2	TRBJ2-1	many	TGTGCCAGCAGCTTAGTTCCCCGGACTAGCGGGAGAAAAAATGAGCAGTTCTTC	CASSLVPRTSGRKNEQFF
.	TRBV7-3	TRBJ2-1	.	TGTGCCAGCAGCCGGGACACCAGCTCCTACAATGAGCAGTTCTTC	CASSRDTSSYNEQFF
TRBD1	TRBV18	TRBJ1-1	.	TGTGCCAGCTCACCGGACAGGGGAGCTGAAGCTTTCTTT	CASSPDRGAEAFF
.	TRBV14	TRBJ2-6	.	TGTGCCAGCAGCCAAGTAGGCCTCAGGGGACGGTGGAGAGTTGGGGCCAACGTCCTGACTTTC	CASSQVGLRGRWRVGANVLTF
.	TRBV7-6	TRBJ1-1	.	TGTGCCAGCAGCTTAGGGCTCGGGAACACTGAAGCTTTCTTT	CASSLGLGNTEAFF
.	TRBV5-1	TRBJ1-2	many	TGCGCCAGCAGCTTAGGGAATACAGCTAACTATGGCTACACCTTC	CASSLGNTANYGYTF
.	TRBV29-1	TRBJ1-3	.	TGCAGCGTCCTAGTAGGGACCTCTGGAAACACCATATATTTT	CSVLVGTSGNTIYF
TRBD1	TRBV30	TRBJ1-5	.	TGTGCCTGGAGTTTGGGACAGGGAGGTATCCAGCCCCAGCATTTT	CAWSLGQGGIQPQHF
.	TRBV7-2	TRBJ2-7	.	TGTGCCAGCAGCCCGCGGGCAGAAGCGTCCTACGAGCAGTACTTC	CASSPRAEASYEQYF
TRBD2	TRBV4-1	TRBJ2-1	.	TGCGCCAGCAGCCAACGGCGGCGGGAGAGCTCCTACAATGAGCAGTTCTTC	CASSQRRRESSYNEQFF
TRBD1	TRBV7-9	TRBJ2-5	.	TGTGCCAGCAGCCTAGGCTTGGGACAGCAAGAGACCCAGTACTTC	CASSLGLGQQETQYF
TRBD1	TRBV6-5	TRBJ1-1	.	TGTGCCAGCAGTTCACCCAGGGGGGGTAGGACTGAAGCTTTCTTT	CASSSPRGGRTEAFF